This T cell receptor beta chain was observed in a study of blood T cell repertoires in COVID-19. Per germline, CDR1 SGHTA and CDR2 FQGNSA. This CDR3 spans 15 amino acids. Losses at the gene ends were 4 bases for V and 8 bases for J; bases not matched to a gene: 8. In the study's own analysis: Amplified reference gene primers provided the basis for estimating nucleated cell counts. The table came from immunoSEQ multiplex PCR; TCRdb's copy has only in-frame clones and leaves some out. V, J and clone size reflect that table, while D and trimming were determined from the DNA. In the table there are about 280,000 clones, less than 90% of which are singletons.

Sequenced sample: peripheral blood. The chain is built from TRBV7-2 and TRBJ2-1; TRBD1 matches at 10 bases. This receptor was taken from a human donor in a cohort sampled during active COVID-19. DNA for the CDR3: TGTGCCAGCAGCTCAGACAGGGGGCGCGGCTATGAGCAGTTCTTC. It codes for CASSSDRGRGYEQFF.